The next 5 T cell receptor beta chains were all read from a single sample in a study of blood T cells in healthy people across ages. Primed by a sample-barcoded 5' primer and a J-beta primer mix, a second PCR proceeded for about 6 to 11 cycles. MiXCR was run by TCRdb on the 5' RACE reads, yielding one entry per CDR3 protein. The sample lists over 700,000 distinct CDR3 sequences, about 53% occurring once. Material for sequencing was blood. Source of these receptors: a man older than 75 in good health.

This clonotype was counted between two and nine times. The chain combines TRBV5-1 with TRBJ2-3, with 9 bases matching TRBD1. V gave up 1 base and J gave up 6 bases; unmatched junction bases: 3. Germline loops: CDR1 SGHRS, CDR2 YFSETQ. There are 14 residues in the CDR3. CDR3 DNA: TGCGCCAGCAGCTTGAGACAGGGGGACGATACGCAGTATTTT. It codes for CASSLRQGDDTQYF.

This rearrangement joins TRBV5-1 to TRBJ1-1; tentatively, D is TRBD1 (5 bases). Germline assignment: CDR1 SGHRS and CDR2 YFSETQ. Between the trimmed V and J ends, which lost 2 bases and 8 bases, there was a span of 13 bases. The CDR3 is 13 residues long. The CDR3 region has the DNA TGCGCCAGCAGCTTTTCGGGGGAGAAGGAAGCTTTCTTT. Its translation is CASSFSGEKEAFF.

This clonotype was observed a handful of times. V gene TRBV5-1 combines with J gene TRBJ2-5, with D perhaps being TRBD1 or TRBD2 (5 bases each). V lost 7 bases and J lost 2, with 15 bases in between. From germline, CDR1 is SGHRS and CDR2 YFSETQ. The CDR3 runs 14 residues. CDR3 DNA: TGCGCCAGCGGTTACGGGGCAGGACAAGAGACCCAGTACTTC. It is translated as CASGYGAGQETQYF.

This clonotype was seen just once. The chain links TRBV6-1 to TRBJ2-3; TRBD1 agrees at 11 bases. The CDR3 extends over 14 amino acids. Germline V gene sequence: CDR1 MNHNS, CDR2 SASEGT. The J segment lost 6 bases and the V segment lost 5 bases, leaving 4 bases of the junction unmatched. This CDR3 is CASSMDRGRDTQYF. For the CDR3, the DNA is TGTGCCAGCAGTATGGACAGGGGGCGGGATACGCAGTATTTT.

This sequence joins TRBV4-2 and TRBJ2-7; the D gene is possibly TRBD2 (7 bases). V was pared by 0 bases and J by 4 bases, with 13 bases between. Looked up from germline, CDR1 is LGHNA and CDR2 is YNFKEQ. CDR3 size: 15 residues. The CDR3 DNA sequence: TGTGCCAGCAGCCAAGAAAGGGGGGGACGGTACGAGCAGTACTTC. It translates to CASSQERGGRYEQYF.